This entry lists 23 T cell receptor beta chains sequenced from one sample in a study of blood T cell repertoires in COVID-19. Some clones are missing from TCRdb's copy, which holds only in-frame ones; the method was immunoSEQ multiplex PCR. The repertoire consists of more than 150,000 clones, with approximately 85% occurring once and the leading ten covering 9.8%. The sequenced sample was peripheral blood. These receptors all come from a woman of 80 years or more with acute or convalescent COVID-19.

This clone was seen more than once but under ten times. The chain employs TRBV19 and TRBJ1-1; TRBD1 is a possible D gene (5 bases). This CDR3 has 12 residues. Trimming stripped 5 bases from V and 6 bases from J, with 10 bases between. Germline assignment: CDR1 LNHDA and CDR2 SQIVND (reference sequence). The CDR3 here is CASSPRGSEAFF. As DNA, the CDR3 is TGTGCCAGTAGTCCCCGGGGGTCTGAAGCTTTCTTT.

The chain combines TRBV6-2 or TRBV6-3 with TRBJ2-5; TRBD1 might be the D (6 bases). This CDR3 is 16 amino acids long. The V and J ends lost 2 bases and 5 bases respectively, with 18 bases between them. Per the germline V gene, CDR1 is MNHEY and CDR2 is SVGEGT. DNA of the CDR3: TGTGCCAGCAGTTACGACGGGACACAGCAGCTCGAGACCCAGTACTTC. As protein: CASSYDGTQQLETQYF.

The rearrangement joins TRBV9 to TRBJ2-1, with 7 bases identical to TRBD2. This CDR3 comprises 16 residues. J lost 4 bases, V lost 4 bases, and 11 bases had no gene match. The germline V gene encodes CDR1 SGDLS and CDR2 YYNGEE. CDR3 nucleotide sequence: TGTGCCAGCAGCCCCCAGTCTGGCGGGGGATACAATGAGCAGTTCTTC. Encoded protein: CASSPQSGGGYNEQFF.

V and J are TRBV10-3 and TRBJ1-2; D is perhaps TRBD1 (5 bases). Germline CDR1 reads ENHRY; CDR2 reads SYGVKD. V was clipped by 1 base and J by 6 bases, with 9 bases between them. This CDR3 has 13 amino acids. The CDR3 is CAISEWGGNGYTF. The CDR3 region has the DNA TGTGCCATCAGTGAGTGGGGGGGAAATGGCTACACCTTC.

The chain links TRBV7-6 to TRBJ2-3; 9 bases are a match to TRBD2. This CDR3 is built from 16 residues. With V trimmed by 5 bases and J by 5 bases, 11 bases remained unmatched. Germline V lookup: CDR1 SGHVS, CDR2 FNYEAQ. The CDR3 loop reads CASSPEAGGVGDTQYF. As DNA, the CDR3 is TGTGCCAGCAGCCCAGAAGCGGGGGGCGTTGGAGATACGCAGTATTTT. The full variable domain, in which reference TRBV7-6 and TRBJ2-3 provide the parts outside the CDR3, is GAGVSQSPRYKVTKRGQDVALRCDPISGHVSLYWYRQALGQGPEFLTYFNYEAQQDKSGLPNDRFSAERPEGSISTLTIQRTEQRDSAMYRCASSPEAGGVGDTQYFGPGTRLTVL.

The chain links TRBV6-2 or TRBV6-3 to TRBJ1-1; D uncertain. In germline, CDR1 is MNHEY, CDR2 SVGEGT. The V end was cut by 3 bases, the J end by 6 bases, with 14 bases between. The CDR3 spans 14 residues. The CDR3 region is CASSYSNLGAEAFF. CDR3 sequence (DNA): TGTGCCAGCAGTTATAGTAATTTGGGCGCTGAAGCTTTCTTT.

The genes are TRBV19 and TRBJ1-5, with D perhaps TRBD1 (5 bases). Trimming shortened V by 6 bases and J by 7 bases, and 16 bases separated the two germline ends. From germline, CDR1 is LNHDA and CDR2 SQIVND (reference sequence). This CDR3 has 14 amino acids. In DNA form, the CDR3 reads TGTGCCAGTAGGAAGGAGGGGCCAGGACAGCCCCAGCATTTT. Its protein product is CASRKEGPGQPQHF.

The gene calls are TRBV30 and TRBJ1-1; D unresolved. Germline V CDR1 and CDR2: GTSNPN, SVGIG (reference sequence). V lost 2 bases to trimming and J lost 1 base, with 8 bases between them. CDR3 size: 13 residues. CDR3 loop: CAWSPHTNTEAFF. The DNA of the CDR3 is TGTGCCTGGAGTCCCCACACGAACACTGAAGCTTTCTTT.

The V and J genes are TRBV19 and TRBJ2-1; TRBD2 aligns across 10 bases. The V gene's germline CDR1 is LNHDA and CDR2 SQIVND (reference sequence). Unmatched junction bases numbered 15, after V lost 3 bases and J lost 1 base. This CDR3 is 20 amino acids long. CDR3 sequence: CASSMSLGSSGRMSYNEQFF. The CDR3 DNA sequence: TGTGCCAGTAGTATGTCTCTTGGGAGTAGCGGGAGGATGTCCTACAATGAGCAGTTCTTC. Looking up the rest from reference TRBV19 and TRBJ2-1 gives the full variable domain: DGGITQSPKYLFRKEGQNVTLSCEQNLNHDAMYWYRQDPGQGLRLIYYSQIVNDFQKGDIAEGYSVSREKKESFPLTVTSAQKNPTAFYLCASSMSLGSSGRMSYNEQFFGPGTRLTVL.

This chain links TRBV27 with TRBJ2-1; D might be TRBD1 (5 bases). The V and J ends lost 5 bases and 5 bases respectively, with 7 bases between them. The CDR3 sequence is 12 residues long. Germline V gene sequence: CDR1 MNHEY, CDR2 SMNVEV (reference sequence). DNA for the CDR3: TGTGCCAGCAGTACGACAGACAATGAGCAGTTCTTC. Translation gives CASSTTDNEQFF.

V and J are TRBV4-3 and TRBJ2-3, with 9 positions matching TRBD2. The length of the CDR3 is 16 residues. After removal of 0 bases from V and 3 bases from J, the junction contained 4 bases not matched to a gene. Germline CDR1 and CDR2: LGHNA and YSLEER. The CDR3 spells CASSQEAGGQTDTQYF. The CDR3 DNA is TGCGCCAGCAGCCAAGAGGCGGGGGGGCAGACAGATACGCAGTATTTT.

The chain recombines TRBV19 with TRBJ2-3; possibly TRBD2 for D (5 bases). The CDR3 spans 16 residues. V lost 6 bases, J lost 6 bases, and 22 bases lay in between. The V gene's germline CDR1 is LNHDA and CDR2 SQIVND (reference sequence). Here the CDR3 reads CASRSPTGIITDTQYF. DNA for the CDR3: TGTGCCAGTAGAAGTCCCACCGGGATAATAACTGATACGCAGTATTTT.

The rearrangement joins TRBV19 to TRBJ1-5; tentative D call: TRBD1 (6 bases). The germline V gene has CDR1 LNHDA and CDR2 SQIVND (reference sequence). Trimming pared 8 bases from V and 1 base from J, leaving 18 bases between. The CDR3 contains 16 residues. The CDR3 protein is CASDGGGGFSNQPQHF. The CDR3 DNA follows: TGTGCCAGTGATGGAGGGGGGGGATTCAGCAATCAGCCCCAGCATTTT.

CDR3 protein: CASSHLYQETQYF. The CDR3 bases are TGTGCCAGCAGCCACCTGTACCAAGAGACCCAGTACTTC. This chain links TRBV3-1 (or the pseudogene TRBV3-2) with TRBJ2-5; D gene uncertain. The CDR3 spans 13 residues. The V and J ends lost 3 bases and 0 bases respectively, with 5 bases between them. Per the germline V gene, CDR1 is LGHDT and CDR2 is YNNKEL (reference sequence).

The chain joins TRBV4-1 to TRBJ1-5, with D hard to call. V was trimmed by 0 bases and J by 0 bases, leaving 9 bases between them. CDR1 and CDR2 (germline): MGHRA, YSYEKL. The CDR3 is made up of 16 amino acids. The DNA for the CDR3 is TGCGCCAGCAGCCAAGATCTTACGGGTAGCAATCAGCCCCAGCATTTT. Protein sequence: CASSQDLTGSNQPQHF.

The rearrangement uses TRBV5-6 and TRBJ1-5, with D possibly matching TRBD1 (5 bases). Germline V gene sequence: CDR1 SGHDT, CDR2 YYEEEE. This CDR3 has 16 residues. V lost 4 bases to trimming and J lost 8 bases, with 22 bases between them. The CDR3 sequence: CASSPKGNYWGEPQHF. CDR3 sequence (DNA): TGTGCCAGCAGCCCGAAAGGCAACTACTGGGGGGAGCCCCAGCATTTT.

The CDR3 is CASSYSQGNTIYF. CDR3 nucleotides: TGTGCCAGCAGTTACTCACAGGGAAACACCATATATTTT. The chain links TRBV6-6 to TRBJ1-3; D is uncertain. Trimming stripped 0 bases from V and 4 bases from J, with 4 bases between. From germline, CDR1 is MNHNY and CDR2 SVGAGI (reference sequence). This CDR3 spans 13 amino acids.

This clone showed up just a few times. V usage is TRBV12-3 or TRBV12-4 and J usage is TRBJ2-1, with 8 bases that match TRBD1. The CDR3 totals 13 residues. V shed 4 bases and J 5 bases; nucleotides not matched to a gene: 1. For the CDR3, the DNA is TGTGCCAGCAGTTGGGGACAGGACAATGAGCAGTTCTTC. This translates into CASSWGQDNEQFF.

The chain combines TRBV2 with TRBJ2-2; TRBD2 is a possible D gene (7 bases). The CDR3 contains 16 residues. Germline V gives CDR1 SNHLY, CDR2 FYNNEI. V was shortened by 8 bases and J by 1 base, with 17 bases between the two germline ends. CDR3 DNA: TGTGCCAGCCGGGGGGCGGGAGCCAGGAACACCGGGGAGCTGTTTTTT. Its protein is CASRGAGARNTGELFF.

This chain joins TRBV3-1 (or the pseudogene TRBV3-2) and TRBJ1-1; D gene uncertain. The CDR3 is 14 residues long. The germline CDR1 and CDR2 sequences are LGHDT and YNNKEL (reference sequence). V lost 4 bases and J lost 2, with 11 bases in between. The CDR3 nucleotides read TGTGCCAGCAGCCGGCCCAATTTAAACACTGAAGCTTTCTTT. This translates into CASSRPNLNTEAFF.

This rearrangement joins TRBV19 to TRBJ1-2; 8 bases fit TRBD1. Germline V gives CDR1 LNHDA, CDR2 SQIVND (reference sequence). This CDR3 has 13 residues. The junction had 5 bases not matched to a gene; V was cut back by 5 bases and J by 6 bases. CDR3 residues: CASSPRGRDGYTF. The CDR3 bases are TGTGCCAGTAGTCCCAGGGGGCGGGATGGCTACACCTTC.

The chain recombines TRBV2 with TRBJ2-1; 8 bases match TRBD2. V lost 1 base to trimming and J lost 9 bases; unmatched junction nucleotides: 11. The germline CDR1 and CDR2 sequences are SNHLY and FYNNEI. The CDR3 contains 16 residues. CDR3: CASSEEEAQRGSEQFF. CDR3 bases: TGTGCCAGCAGTGAAGAGGAGGCTCAGCGGGGGAGTGAGCAGTTCTTC.

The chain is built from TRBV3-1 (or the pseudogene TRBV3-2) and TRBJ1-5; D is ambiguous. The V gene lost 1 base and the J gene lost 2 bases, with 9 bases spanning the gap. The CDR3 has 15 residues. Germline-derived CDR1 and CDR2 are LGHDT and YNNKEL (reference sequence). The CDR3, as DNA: TGTGCCAGCAGCCAAGGCGGCCTGGGCAATCAGCCCCAGCATTTT. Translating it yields CASSQGGLGNQPQHF.